The TCR beta chain under discussion was sequenced for a study of cytomegalovirus exposure and HLA in healthy donors (dated by TCRdb to about 2017). Notes on the research overall: An earlier analysis of some 550 of the donors reported 276 Gb of sequence data and 117 million unique TCR beta sequences from 150 million to 200 million T cells. Rather than using new phenotypic data, the later analysis identified candidate immune exposures from TCR beta sequences and from how often those sequences occurred across donors. To decide whether each TCR beta V gene segment behaved as functional or pseudogenic, an earlier analysis of 587 of the donors relied on high-throughput TCR beta sequencing. Among some 400 genotyped donors of the cohort, an average of approximately 240,000 unique TCR beta nucleotide sequences was sequenced per donor, of which about 19% were non-productive. Roughly 290 gigabases of sequencing data and roughly 80 million unique TCR sequences made up an early release that covered roughly 670 HLA-typed donors. The T cell repertoires of around 670 subjects were profiled by immunosequencing and related to cytomegalovirus serostatus. Both class I and class II loci were covered by HLA typing, at four-digit resolution. The study aimed to test whether signatures of past pathogen exposure could be identified by cataloging public T cell receptors. In a later genetic analysis, genome-wide SNP genotypes for about three fifths of the roughly 670 donors were used, and that subset was treated as a discovery cohort. Because of strong linkage in the cohort, a handful of DR-DQ haplotypes were treated as single units for association and clustering. The study combined high-throughput TCR immunosequencing, statistical association of individual TCRs with disease status, and machine learning to predict cytomegalovirus infection status. Donor age, sex, ethnicity and CMV serostatus were compiled together with the repertoire data. All discovery cohort repertoires had been generated using a single sequencing platform. Along with the approximately 700-subject first cohort, a separate validation cohort of 120 different subjects was used. To study patterns of TCR occurrence, a later analysis re-analyzed previously published TCR beta repertoires from 550 to 800 donors and added high-resolution HLA genotyping. The genetic ancestry cluster associated with self-reported Caucasian donors included over 65% of the 300 to 450 genotyped donors. Typing coverage differed by locus: A, B, C, DRB1 and DQB1 were typed in roughly 629-630 donors, DQA1 in 522, DPA1 in 600 to 610, and DPB1 in approximately 450. Results and caveats for the whole study, not just this receptor: Sequencing depth was assumed to be roughly uniform across donors in the presence/absence analyses, though that assumption may not hold. The only immune exposure information available for the cohort was CMV serostatus. Assigning TCR associations to individual alleles was difficult when HLA alleles, especially DR and DQ, strongly co-occurred. An earlier analysis of approximately 570 of the donors showed that most TCR beta V segments appeared in productive rearrangements either about 87% or about 30% of the time, which broadly matched IMGT annotations. According to the authors, the approach could potentially be generalized to other disease states and immunological phenotypes. A later analysis found that most CMV-associated TCR beta chains appeared HLA-restricted, with HLA associations seemingly driven largely by CMV exposure. A later genetic analysis reported fewer N-insertions in productive TCRs among donors in an Asian-associated ancestry cluster than the approximately 700-donor mean. In the study, 150 to 200 TCR beta chains were listed as associated with cytomegalovirus. Across donors, most TCR sequences were observed very rarely, whereas some public TCRs were present in many individuals. An association between a missense DCLRE1C variant and V-gene and J-gene trimming of TCR beta chains was found in a later genetic analysis and replicated in an independent cohort. A later analysis reported that several top co-occurrence clusters appeared linked to parvovirus B19, influenza, CMV and Epstein-Barr virus. A later analysis found that TCR association rates varied across HLA loci, with DRB1 alleles showing the most associated TCRs and HLA-C alleles the fewest. Because counts were too low, about 15 rarely observed V segments, including chromosome 9 orphons, were left out of the earlier analysis of about 500 of the donors. HLA typing was unavailable for some donors at each locus, so association tests used only the typed subset. In vitro tests confirmed that a few of the cytomegalovirus-associated TCR beta chains recognize cytomegalovirus antigens. The cohort was sequenced for TCR beta chains only, and without alpha or paired-chain data the features that could be detected were limited. Compared with equally common non-associated chains, HLA-associated TCR beta chains in a later analysis were more clonally expanded and had lower generation probabilities. A further reported finding was that TCR beta sequences accurately predicted the HLA-A and HLA-B alleles for most subjects in the first cohort. Linkage disequilibrium might explain the correlated functional status among segregating V segments, but an unknown experimental factor could not be ruled out. A later analysis associated about 17,000 TCR beta sequences with specific HLA alleles at a false discovery rate of 0.05. The sequencing pipeline was judged likely to have produced a cluster of highly shared sequence variants as a technical artifact. The classifier was reported to diagnose cytomegalovirus status with high specificity and sensitivity in both the original and validation cohorts.

The cohort consisted of approximately 690 healthy bone marrow donors. At the time of sampling, every cohort member was nominally healthy, though immune exposures that went unrecorded were likely present. The donor tested CMV seronegative, placing the donor among the approximately 360 seronegative members of the cohort. Every donor gave a peripheral blood sample, and the peripheral blood mononuclear cells from that sample were used for TCR beta sequencing. Genomic DNA extraction from the blood cell samples was performed with the Qiagen DNeasy Blood Extraction Kit. Worth noting for this clone: The antigen it recognizes is unknown. No much larger clone exists at a distance of one base, and base qualities are not known.

Libraries were prepared through the immunoSEQ multiplex PCR assay. The multiplex PCR relied on a mix of 60 forward primers for TCR Vbeta segments and 13 reverse primers for TCR Jbeta segments. A multiplex PCR assay on genomic DNA amplified the CDR3 region of rearranged TCR beta genes. The Illumina HiSeq System was used to sequence the amplified TCR beta libraries as 87-base-pair reads. As for how the authors treated the data: Across the 666 repertoires, a later analysis counted roughly 84 million unique TCR beta chains, approximately 12 million of which were shared by at least two donors. Raw reads were error-corrected and collapsed into unique sequences by a nearest-neighbor algorithm in which closely related sequences were merged to remove PCR and sequencing errors. CDR3 sequences were aligned to IMGT reference sequences to assign V, D and J gene segments. Each retained sequence needed at least a six-nucleotide match to both a V gene segment and a J gene segment. Rearrangements were classified as productive when the CDR3 lacked stop codons and remained in frame with V and J, and all other rearrangements were classified as non-productive. Following IMGT convention, CDR3 was defined as the stretch from the second conserved V-encoded cysteine up to the conserved J-encoded phenylalanine. Sequences without an unambiguous match to a single V gene segment were excluded from the earlier analysis of several hundred of the donors. In an earlier analysis of 500 to 750 of the donors, V segments were called functional above 56.7% productive rearrangements and were called segregating when the between-donor standard deviation exceeded 5%. A statistical classification framework was built for diagnosing cytomegalovirus status from the catalog of TCR beta chain sequences. In a later analysis, TCR nucleotide sequences were compared against IMGT/GENE-DB human TR gene sequences so that V and J genes could be assigned. The TCRdist pipeline was used in a later analysis to assign CDR3 sequences and most-parsimonious VDJ recombination scenarios. In a later analysis, each TCR beta chain was defined by its CDR3 amino acid sequence together with its V-gene family, and reads without a unique V-gene family were excluded. To address suspected cross-contamination and a sequencing artifact, a later analysis removed approximately 590 highly shared, low-generation-probability nucleotide sequences. In a later analysis, a clonal expansion index was calculated for each public chain from normalized within-repertoire ranks of inferred template counts. Generation probabilities in a later analysis came from a VDJ recombination model fitted to out-of-frame rearrangements, and those results were checked against IGoR. Hypergeometric tests were used in a later analysis to score TCR-TCR, TCR-HLA and TCR-CMV co-occurrence, with a repertoire-size bias correction applied to the TCR pairs. False discovery rates were estimated in a later analysis by permuting HLA or CMV assignments 20 times. A later analysis grouped co-occurring TCRs with DBSCAN, adding TCRdist sequence similarity when clustering within HLA-allele-positive subsets. Co-occurrence clustering excluded repertoires with fewer than 30,000 or more than 120,000 public chains, plus five with anomalous nucleotide sharing. TCRdb carries this immuneACCESS record with in-frame sequences only. Its versions omit some clonotypes, under half of them owing to an unresolved V gene in the studies checked, with the rest unexplained. D and trimming come from the DNA, and the V and J calls and clone size come from that table. This sample is represented by 150,000 to 250,000 clones; over 65% of them were singletons. Approximately 0.098% of the sample is in the top ten clones.

The origin of this receptor is a boy between 2 and 15 years old in good health and CMV-seronegative. Sequencing was carried out using PBMCs.

The base sequence is TGTGCCAGCAGCCCTGAGGATAGCGGGGGAAGGGAGACCCAGTACTTC. Protein translation: CASSPEDSGGRETQYF. The rearrangement joined TRBV7-8 to TRBJ2-5; 9 middle bases align to TRBD2. From cysteine to phenylalanine, the CDR3 is 16 amino acids long. The only DNA kept is the CDR3, 48 bases in frame from the first base. CDR1 is given as SGHVS and CDR2 as FQNEAQ, both from the germline V gene. V trim: 5 bases; J trim: 5 bases; unmatched bases: 12.